This entry lists 9 T cell receptor beta chains sequenced from one sample in a study of CXCR3-negative and CXCR3-positive naive CD8 T cells. Each TRB cDNA library was prepared by 5' RACE (with UMI labels). One entry per CDR3 protein, without DNA, is what TCRdb gives after re-calling the 5' RACE reads. The table for this sample gives 120,000 to 150,000 distinct CDR3 sequences. General study points: Higher TRB CDR3 hydrophobicity marked CXCR3-positive naive cells relative to CXCR3-negative naive cells.

Antigens for these TCRs are unknown. Specimen: naive CXCR3+ CD8+ T cells from blood. The subset here: CD45RO-CCR7+CD27+CD95- naive CD8+ T cells expressing CXCR3 (TNR3+). These receptors were obtained from a human donor in good health. Some clones in this sample may be carry-over from other donors' samples.

This chain links TRBV19 with TRBJ2-7. The CDR3 covers 15 residues. Looked up from germline, CDR1 is LNHDA and CDR2 is SQIVND (reference sequence). The CDR3 spells CASSILSDKHYEQYF.

This chain uses TRBV29-1 with TRBJ2-7; TCRdb reports TRBD1, a call that lacks DNA to check it against. The CDR3 sequence is 13 residues long. Germline V lookup: CDR1 SQVTM, CDR2 ANQGSEA. This chain's CDR3 is CSVEGGVSYEQYF.

The chain employs TRBV27 and TRBJ1-2; TCRdb proposes TRBD1, but this gene call is untestable without DNA. Germline CDR1 and CDR2: MNHEY and SMNVEV (reference sequence). This CDR3 contains 13 residues. This CDR3 reads CASSLGTGYGYTF.

The rearrangement links TRBV4-3 to TRBJ1-2; the D call from TCRdb, TRBD1, cannot be confirmed without DNA. In germline, CDR1 is LGHNA, CDR2 YSLEER. The CDR3 runs to 17 residues. The CDR3: CASSQLGTGFLSYGYTF.

This chain joins TRBV9 and TRBJ2-2; absent DNA, TCRdb's TRBD2 call cannot be checked. Germline values: CDR1 SGDLS, CDR2 YYNGEE. The CDR3 is 19 residues long. CDR3 residues: CASSVVTPGLAENTGELFF.

The gene calls are TRBV12-3 or TRBV12-4 and TRBJ1-2. This CDR3 is 14 amino acids long. The CDR3: CASSLGALYYGYTF.

This sequence joins TRBV28 and TRBJ2-5; TCRdb selects TRBD2, and the lack of DNA leaves this call unchecked. CDR3 length: 14 amino acids. CDR1 is MDHEN, CDR2 SYDVKM, per germline. CDR3 amino acids: CASSPSRVSETQYF.

V usage is TRBV6-1 and J usage is TRBJ2-7; absent DNA, TCRdb's TRBD2 call cannot be checked. Germline CDR1 is MNHNS and CDR2 is SASEGT. CDR3 length: 18 amino acids. CDR3: CASKVWDRASTPTYEQYF.

V usage is TRBV5-1 and J usage is TRBJ2-7. Germline CDR1 reads SGHRS; CDR2 reads YFSETQ. The CDR3 covers 17 residues. The CDR3 sequence is CASRLTAPNVSSYEQYF. The variable domain in full, with the rest retrieved from reference TRBV5-1 and TRBJ2-7, is KAGVTQTPRYLIKTRGQQVTLSCSPISGHRSVSWYQQTPGQGLQFLFEYFSETQRNKGNFPGRFSGRQFSNSRSEMNVSTLELGDSALYLCASRLTAPNVSSYEQYFGPGTRLTVT.